The source of this T cell receptor (beta chain) is a study of shared clonotypes between healthy human individuals. An assay was performed, and its level was deep. Replicate sorted-subset PCRs were loaded with around 0.2 ug DNA, 25,000 to 30,000 T cell genomes. Some clones are missing from TCRdb's copy, which holds only in-frame ones; the method was immunoSEQ multiplex PCR. The data hold around 2,000,000 clones, with 95% observed a single time. The germline CDR1 and CDR2 sequences are MNHNY and SVGAGI (reference sequence). Trimming removed 2 bases from V and 3 bases from J, with 13 bases in between. The CDR3 totals 15 residues. Donors were Caucasian adults residing in Nashville, Tennessee, USA.

The source is a man aged 18-30 years in good health. The chain couples TRBV6-6 to TRBJ2-5; a possible D gene is TRBD2 (5 bases). The sequenced material came from naive CD4+ T cells sorted from blood. Subset: CD45RA+ positively selected. CDR3 loop: CASSYRGITEETQYF. The CDR3 nucleotides read TGTGCCAGCAGTTACCGAGGGATAACAGAAGAGACCCAGTACTTC.